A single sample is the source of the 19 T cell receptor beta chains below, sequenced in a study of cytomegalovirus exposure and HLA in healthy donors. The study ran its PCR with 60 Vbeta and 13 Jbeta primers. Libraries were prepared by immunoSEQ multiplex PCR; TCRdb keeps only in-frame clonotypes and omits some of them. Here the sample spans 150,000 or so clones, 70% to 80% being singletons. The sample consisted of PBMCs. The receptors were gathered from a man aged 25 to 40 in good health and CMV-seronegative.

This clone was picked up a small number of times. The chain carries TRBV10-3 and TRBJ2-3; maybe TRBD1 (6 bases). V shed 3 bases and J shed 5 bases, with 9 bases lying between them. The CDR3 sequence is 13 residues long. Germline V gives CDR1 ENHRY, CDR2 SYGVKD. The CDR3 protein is CAISEGGQDTQYF. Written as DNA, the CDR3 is TGTGCCATCAGTGAAGGGGGTCAAGATACGCAGTATTTT.

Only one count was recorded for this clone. The CDR3: CASSLPAGAENTEAFF. CDR3 nucleotide sequence: TGTGCCAGCAGCTTGCCCGCAGGGGCCGAGAACACTGAAGCTTTCTTT. The chain is built from TRBV5-4 and TRBJ1-1, with D perhaps matching TRBD1 (6 bases). The CDR3 is 16 amino acids. V was shortened by 1 base and J by 1 base, with 14 bases between the two germline ends. From germline, CDR1 is SGHNT and CDR2 YYREEE (reference sequence).

The chain's CDR3 is CATGSGGAGDTQYF. CDR3 DNA: TGTGCCACGGGTAGCGGGGGGGCGGGAGATACGCAGTATTTT. V gene TRBV10-3 combines with J gene TRBJ2-3; 11 positions agree with TRBD2. The CDR3 is 14 residues long. Germline CDR1 ENHRY, CDR2 SYGVKD. The V and J ends lost 10 bases and 5 bases, in that order; junction bases with no gene match: 8.

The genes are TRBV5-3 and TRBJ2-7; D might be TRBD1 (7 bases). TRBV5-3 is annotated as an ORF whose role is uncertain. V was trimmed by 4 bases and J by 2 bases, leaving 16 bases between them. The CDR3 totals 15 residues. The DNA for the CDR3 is TGTGCCAGAAGCGGACGCGGGGACAGCGCCTACGAGCAGTACTTC. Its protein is CARSGRGDSAYEQYF.

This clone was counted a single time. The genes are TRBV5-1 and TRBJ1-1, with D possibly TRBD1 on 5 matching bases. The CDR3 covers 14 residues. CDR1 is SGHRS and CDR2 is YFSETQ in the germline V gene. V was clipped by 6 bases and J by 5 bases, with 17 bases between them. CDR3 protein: CASTPVGGVTEAFF. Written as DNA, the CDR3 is TGCGCCAGCACCCCGGTCGGGGGGGTTACTGAAGCTTTCTTT.

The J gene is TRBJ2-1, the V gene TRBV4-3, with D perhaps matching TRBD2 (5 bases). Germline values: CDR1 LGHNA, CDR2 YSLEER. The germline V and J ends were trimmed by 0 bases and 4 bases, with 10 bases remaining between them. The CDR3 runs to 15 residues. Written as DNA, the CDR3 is TGCGCCAGCAGCCAAGAAGGGAGCGGATACAATGAGCAGTTCTTC. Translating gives CASSQEGSGYNEQFF.

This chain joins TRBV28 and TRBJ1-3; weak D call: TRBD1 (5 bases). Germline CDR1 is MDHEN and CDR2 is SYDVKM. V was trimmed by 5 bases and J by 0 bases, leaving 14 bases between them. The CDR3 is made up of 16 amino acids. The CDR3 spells CASSTPTESSGNTIYF. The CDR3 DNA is TGTGCCAGCAGTACCCCGACAGAGAGCTCTGGAAACACCATATATTTT.

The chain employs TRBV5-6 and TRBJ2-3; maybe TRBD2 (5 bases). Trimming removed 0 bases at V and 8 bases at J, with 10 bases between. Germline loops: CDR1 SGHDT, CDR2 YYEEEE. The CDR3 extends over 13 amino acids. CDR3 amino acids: CASSLAGVGTQYF. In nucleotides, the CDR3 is TGTGCCAGCAGCTTGGCCGGGGTAGGTACGCAGTATTTT.

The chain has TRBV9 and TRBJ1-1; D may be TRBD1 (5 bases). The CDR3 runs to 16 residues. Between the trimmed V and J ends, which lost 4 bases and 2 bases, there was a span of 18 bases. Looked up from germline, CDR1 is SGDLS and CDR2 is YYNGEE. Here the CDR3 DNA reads TGTGCCAGCAGCCCCCGACAGTACGCTGATAACACTGAAGCTTTCTTT. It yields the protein CASSPRQYADNTEAFF.

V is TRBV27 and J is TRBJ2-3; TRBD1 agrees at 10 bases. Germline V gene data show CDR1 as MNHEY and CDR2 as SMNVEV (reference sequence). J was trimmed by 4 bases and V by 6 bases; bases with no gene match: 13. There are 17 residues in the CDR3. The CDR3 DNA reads TGTGCCAGCAGCGGGATACTCGGGACAGGGGACGCAGATACGCAGTATTTT. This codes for CASSGILGTGDADTQYF.

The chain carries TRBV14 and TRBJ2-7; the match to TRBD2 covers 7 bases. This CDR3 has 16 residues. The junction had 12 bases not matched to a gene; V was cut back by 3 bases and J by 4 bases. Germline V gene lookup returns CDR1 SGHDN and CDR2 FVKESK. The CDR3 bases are TGTGCCAGCAGCCAGGGGGGAGGGACTATACGATACGAGCAGTACTTC. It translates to CASSQGGGTIRYEQYF.

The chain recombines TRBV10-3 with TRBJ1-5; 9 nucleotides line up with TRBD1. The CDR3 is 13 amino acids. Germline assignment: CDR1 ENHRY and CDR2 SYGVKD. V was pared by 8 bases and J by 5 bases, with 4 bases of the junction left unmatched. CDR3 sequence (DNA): TGTGCCATCCGGGACAGGGCCGATCAGCCCCAGCATTTT. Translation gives CAIRDRADQPQHF.

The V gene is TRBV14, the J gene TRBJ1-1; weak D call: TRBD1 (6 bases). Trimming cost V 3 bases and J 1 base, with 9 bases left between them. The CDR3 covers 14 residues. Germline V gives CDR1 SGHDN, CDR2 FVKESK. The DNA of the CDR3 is TGTGCCAGCAGCCACCGGGACAAGAACACTGAAGCTTTCTTT. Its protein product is CASSHRDKNTEAFF. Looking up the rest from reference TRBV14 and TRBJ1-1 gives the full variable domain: EAGVTQFPSHSVIEKGQTVTLRCDPISGHDNLYWYRRVMGKEIKFLLHFVKESKQDESGMPNNRFLAERTGGTYSTLKVQPAELEDSGVYFCASSHRDKNTEAFFGQGTRLTVV.

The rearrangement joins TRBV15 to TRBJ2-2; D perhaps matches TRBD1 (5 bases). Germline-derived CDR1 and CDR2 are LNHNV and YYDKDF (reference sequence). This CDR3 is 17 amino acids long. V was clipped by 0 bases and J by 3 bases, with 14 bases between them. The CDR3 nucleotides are TGTGCCACCAGCAGAGATACCAGGGTCGAATACACCGGGGAGCTGTTTTTT. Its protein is CATSRDTRVEYTGELFF.

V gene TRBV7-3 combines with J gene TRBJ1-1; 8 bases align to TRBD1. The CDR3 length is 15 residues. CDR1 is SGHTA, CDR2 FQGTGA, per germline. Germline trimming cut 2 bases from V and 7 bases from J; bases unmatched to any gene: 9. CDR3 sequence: CASSLQPGQVNEAFF. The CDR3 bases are TGTGCCAGCAGCTTACAACCGGGACAGGTGAATGAAGCTTTCTTT.

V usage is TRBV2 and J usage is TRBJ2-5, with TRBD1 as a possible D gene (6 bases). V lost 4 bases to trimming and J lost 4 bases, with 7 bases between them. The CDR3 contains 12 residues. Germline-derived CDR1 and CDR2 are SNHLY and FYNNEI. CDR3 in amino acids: CASSGTVETQYF. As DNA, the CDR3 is TGTGCCAGCAGTGGGACAGTAGAGACCCAGTACTTC. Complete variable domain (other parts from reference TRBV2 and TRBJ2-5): EPEVTQTPSHQVTQMGQEVILRCVPISNHLYFYWYRQILGQKVEFLVSFYNNEISEKSEIFDDQFSVERPDGSNFTLKIRSTKLEDSAMYFCASSGTVETQYFGPGTRLLVL.

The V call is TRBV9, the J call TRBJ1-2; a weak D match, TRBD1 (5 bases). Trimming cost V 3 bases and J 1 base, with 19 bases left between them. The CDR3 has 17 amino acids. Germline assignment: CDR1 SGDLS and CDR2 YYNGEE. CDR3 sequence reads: CASSARLQGGNNYGYTF. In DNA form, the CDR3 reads TGTGCCAGCAGCGCACGGCTGCAGGGAGGGAATAACTATGGCTACACCTTC.

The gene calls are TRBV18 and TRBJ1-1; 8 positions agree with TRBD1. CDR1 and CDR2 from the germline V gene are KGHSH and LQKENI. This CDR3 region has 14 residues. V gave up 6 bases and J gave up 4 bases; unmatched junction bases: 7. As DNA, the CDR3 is TGTGCCAGCTCCGCAGGGGGCGTGGGCACTGAAGCTTTCTTT. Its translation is CASSAGGVGTEAFF.

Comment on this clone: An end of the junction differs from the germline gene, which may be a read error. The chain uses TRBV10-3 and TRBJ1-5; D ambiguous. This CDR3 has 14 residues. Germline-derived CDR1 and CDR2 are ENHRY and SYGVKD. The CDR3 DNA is TGTGCCATCAGTGATGAGGGCTTTAATCAGCCCCAGAATTTT. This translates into CAISDEGFNQPQNF.